The clone carrying this TCR beta chain was detected only once. This sample is part of a study of shared clonotypes between healthy human individuals. Across the study: Each donor had three CD4 naive, three CD4 memory, two CD8 naive and one CD8 memory plate.

This table comes from immunoSEQ multiplex PCR, and its TCRdb copy is limited to in-frame clones, with some not included. This sample has millions of clones, with about 93% found just once. CD8 cells regarded as naive lacked CD45RO, were positively chosen for CCR7, and omitted terminally differentiated effector memory CD45RA+ cells. This CDR3 has 14 residues. CDR1 is SNHLY and CDR2 is FYNNEI in the germline V gene. V was pared by 4 bases and J by 3 bases, with 4 bases of the junction left unmatched. Sequencing used naive CD8+ T cells from PBMCs. The receptor was isolated from a man aged 18 to 30 in good health. Some clones in this sample may be carry-over from other donors' samples. The chain carries TRBV2 and TRBJ2-7; TRBD1 matches 9 bases. The CDR3 loop is CASSAGQGIYEQYF. The CDR3 bases are TGTGCCAGCAGTGCGGGACAGGGAATCTACGAGCAGTACTTC.